These 5 T cell receptor beta chains were all obtained from the same sample, sequenced in a study of cytomegalovirus exposure and HLA in healthy donors. The PCR made use of 60 Vbeta and 13 Jbeta primers. Data came from immunoSEQ multiplex PCR; TCRdb stores just in-frame clones and leaves some out. The data contain around 150,000 clones, about 70% of them singletons. Source material: PBMCs. The receptor set was obtained from a man between 60 and 75 years old in good health and CMV-seronegative.

The table lists this clone with a count of one. The rearrangement links TRBV7-9 to TRBJ2-4, with no clear D. V lost 5 bases and J lost 8, with 10 bases in between. Germline loops: CDR1 SEHNR, CDR2 FQNEAQ (reference sequence). The CDR3 consists of 12 residues. The CDR3 DNA follows: TGTGCCAGCAGCCCCCCTACTGACATTCAGTACTTC. It encodes CASSPPTDIQYF.

This chain links TRBV9 with TRBJ1-4; 7 nucleotides agree with TRBD1. V shed 0 bases and J 7 bases; nucleotides not matched to a gene: 9. The CDR3 is 16 amino acids. Germline-derived CDR1 and CDR2 are SGDLS and YYNGEE. CDR3 sequence reads: CASSVGDAGGSEKLFF. In nucleotides, the CDR3 is TGTGCCAGCAGCGTAGGGGATGCAGGGGGTAGTGAAAAACTGTTTTTT.

The table lists this clone with a count of one. This sequence joins TRBV5-4 and TRBJ2-1; 8 bases align to TRBD2. The ends lost 4 bases at V and 7 bases at J; junction bases unmatched: 7. The length of the CDR3 is 14 residues. Germline CDR1 and CDR2: SGHNT and YYREEE (reference sequence). The CDR3 region is CASSKRESWNEQFF. The CDR3 DNA reads as TGTGCCAGCAGCAAGCGGGAGAGTTGGAATGAGCAGTTCTTC. Filled out from reference TRBV5-4 and TRBJ2-1, the complete variable domain reads ETGVTQSPTHLIKTRGQQVTLRCSSQSGHNTVSWYQQALGQGPQFIFQYYREEENGRGNFPPRFSGLQFPNYSSELNVNALELDDSALYLCASSKRESWNEQFFGPGTRLTVL.

The V gene is TRBV7-9, the J gene TRBJ2-2; a weak D match, TRBD2 (5 bases). The length of the CDR3 is 18 residues. The germline gives CDR1 SEHNR, CDR2 FQNEAQ (reference sequence). Trimming left V 4 bases short and J 5 bases short, with 23 bases between. CDR3 sequence reads: CASSSSPFRERSTGELFF. CDR3 DNA sequence: TGTGCCAGCAGCTCTTCACCGTTCCGGGAACGTAGTACCGGGGAGCTGTTTTTT.

The J gene is TRBJ2-1, the V gene TRBV4-2; TRBD2 matches at 10 bases. The germline gives CDR1 LGHNA, CDR2 YNFKEQ. The CDR3 has 15 amino acids. The trim removed 4 bases at V and 5 bases at J, leaving 5 bases unmatched. CDR3 in DNA: TGTGCCAGCAGCCCCACTAGCGGGACCGACAATGAGCAGTTCTTC. Encoded protein: CASSPTSGTDNEQFF.